One sample yielded the 4 T cell receptor beta chains listed below, sequenced in a study of shared clonotypes between healthy human individuals (dated by TCRdb to about 2020). Receptor amplification or capture employed the immunoSEQ multiplex PCR assay. TCRdb provides this immuneACCESS table in a form limited to in-frame rearrangements. Some clones are lacking; in checked studies, under half of them reflect an unresolved V gene, and why the rest are absent is not known. This sample has some 2 million clones in its table, and about 95% of those were observed once. The ten largest clonotypes hold roughly 1% of the sample. CD8 naive samples were CD45RO-negative cells positively selected for CCR7, giving a CD45RA+CCR7+ population that excluded TemRA cells. Sequencing was performed on naive CD8+ T cells sorted from blood. What this sample's cell subset or site label stands for: CD45RA+CCR7+. These receptors originate from a young man in good health.

The chain recombines TRBV4-1 with TRBJ1-5, with D possibly being TRBD1 (6 bases). With 0 bases removed from V and 5 bases from J, the gap between germline ends came to 11 bases. Per germline, CDR1 MGHRA and CDR2 YSYEKL. The CDR3 is 15 amino acids. This CDR3 reads CASSQEGAGDQPQHF. CDR3 DNA: TGCGCCAGCAGCCAAGAGGGGGCAGGGGATCAGCCCCAGCATTTT.

The gene calls are TRBV7-9 and TRBJ2-2; perhaps TRBD2 as D (5 bases). Looked up from germline, CDR1 is SEHNR and CDR2 is FQNEAQ (reference sequence). Between the trimmed V and J ends, which lost 1 base and 4 bases, there was a span of 10 bases. This CDR3 has 15 amino acids. DNA for the CDR3: TGTGCCAGCAGCTTAGATGACTACGGCACCGGGGAGCTGTTTTTT. Protein product: CASSLDDYGTGELFF.

The rearrangement links TRBV19 to TRBJ2-7; TRBD1 matches at 9 bases. CDR3 length: 14 residues. Germline assignment: CDR1 LNHDA and CDR2 SQIVND (reference sequence). V shed 7 bases and J 7 bases; nucleotides not matched to a gene: 11. The CDR3 DNA follows: TGTGCCAGTAATCCCCGGGACAGGGAGTATGAGCAGTACTTC. It is translated as CASNPRDREYEQYF. Based on the CDR3 plus reference TRBV19 and TRBJ2-7, the full variable domain is DGGITQSPKYLFRKEGQNVTLSCEQNLNHDAMYWYRQDPGQGLRLIYYSQIVNDFQKGDIAEGYSVSREKKESFPLTVTSAQKNPTAFYLCASNPRDREYEQYFGPGTRLTVT.

A word on this clone: In the same sample, other DNA sequences code for this CDR3. J is TRBJ2-1 and V is TRBV9, with a weak D call TRBD1 (5 bases). This CDR3 comprises 13 residues. Germline values: CDR1 SGDLS, CDR2 YYNGEE. Trimming took off 2 bases at V and 4 bases at J, with 7 bases between the two ends. CDR3 region: CASSVDTYNEQFF. CDR3 sequence (DNA): TGTGCCAGCAGCGTGGACACTTACAATGAGCAGTTCTTC.